This TCR beta chain was identified in a study of shared T cell receptors in the human thymus. Only in-frame clones appear in the TCRdb table, and some are missing; sequencing was by immunoSEQ multiplex PCR. The data hold under 850,000 clones, with roughly 90% observed a single time. CDR1 and CDR2 (germline): MNHEY, SVGAGI. The V gene lost 9 bases and the J gene lost 0 bases, with 9 bases spanning the gap. This CDR3 region has 13 residues. The same data also went into a second study, on human thymus T cells. That paper adds: Resections obtained during corrective heart surgery supplied the thymus tissue. In thymic and blood repertoires alike, V and J usage looked biased. The related literature has documented a marked overlap of thymic repertoires among unrelated individuals.

The origin of this receptor is a boy under two years old with a congenital heart defect. The sample comprised thymocytes. V and J are TRBV6-5 and TRBJ1-3; D ambiguous. The CDR3 bases are TGTGCCAGTATGGGGAGCTCTGGAAACACCATATATTTT. This encodes CASMGSSGNTIYF.